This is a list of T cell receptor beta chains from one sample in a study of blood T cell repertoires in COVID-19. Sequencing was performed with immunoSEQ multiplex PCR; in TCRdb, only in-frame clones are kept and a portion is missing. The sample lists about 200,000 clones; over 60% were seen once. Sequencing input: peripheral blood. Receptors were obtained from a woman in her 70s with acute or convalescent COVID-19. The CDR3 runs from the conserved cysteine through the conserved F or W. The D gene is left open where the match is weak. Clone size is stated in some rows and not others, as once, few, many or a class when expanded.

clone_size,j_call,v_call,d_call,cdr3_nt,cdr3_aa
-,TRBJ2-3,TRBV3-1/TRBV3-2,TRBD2,TGTGCCAGCAGCCCCGGACTAGCGGGAGGAGATACGCAGTATTTT,CASSPGLAGGDTQYF
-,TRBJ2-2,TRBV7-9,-,TGTGCAAAGGGGCGGAGCACCGGGGAGCTGTTTTTT,CAKGRSTGELFF
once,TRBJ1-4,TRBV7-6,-,TGTGCCAGCAGCTTAGAGGTGAATGGGCGCGAAAAACTGTTTTTT,CASSLEVNGREKLFF
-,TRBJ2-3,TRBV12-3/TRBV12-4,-,TGTGCCAGCAGTCCTACCACAGATACGCAGTATTTT,CASSPTTDTQYF
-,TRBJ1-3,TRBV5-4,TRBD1,TGTGCCAGCAGCACGGACAGGGATTACTCTGGAAACACCATATATTTT,CASSTDRDYSGNTIYF
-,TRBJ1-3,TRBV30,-,TGTGCCTGGAGTCCCGGCGGGAGGCAGTCTGGAAACACCATATATTTT,CAWSPGGRQSGNTIYF
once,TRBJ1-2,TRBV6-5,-,TGTGCCGGCCACCGGGATACCTTCTATGGCTACACCTTC,CAGHRDTFYGYTF
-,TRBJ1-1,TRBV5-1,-,TGCGCCAGCAGCCCACCCGGAGTGAACACTGAAGCTTTCTTT,CASSPPGVNTEAFF
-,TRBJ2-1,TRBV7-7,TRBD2,TGTGCCAGCAGCTTAGAGGCGGGAGGGTTCTCCTACAATGAGCAGTTCTTC,CASSLEAGGFSYNEQFF
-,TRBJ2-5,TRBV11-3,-,TGTGCCAGCAGCCTTAACAGGGAAGAGACCCAGTACTTC,CASSLNREETQYF
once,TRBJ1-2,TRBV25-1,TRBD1,TGTGCCAGCAGTGCGGGACAGCCCTTCTCGGACTACACCTTC,CASSAGQPFSDYTF
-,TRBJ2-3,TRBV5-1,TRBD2,TGCGCCAGCAGCCCCCGGGCTAGCGGGCTGAGCACAGATACGCAGTATTTT,CASSPRASGLSTDTQYF
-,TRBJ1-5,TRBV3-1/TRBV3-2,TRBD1,TGTGCCAGCAGCCACGGGGACAGGGACAATCAGCCCCAGCATTTT,CASSHGDRDNQPQHF
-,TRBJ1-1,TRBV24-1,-,TGTGCCACCAGTGGCTCGGGGAGGACTGAAGCTTTCTTT,CATSGSGRTEAFF
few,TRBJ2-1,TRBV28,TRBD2,TGTGCCAGCAGGGAGGGACTAGCGGGGACCAATGAGCAGTTCTTC,CASREGLAGTNEQFF
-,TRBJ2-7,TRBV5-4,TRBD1,TGTGCCAGCAGCAACCGGGACAGGGTATCCGCCGAGCAGTACTTC,CASSNRDRVSAEQYF
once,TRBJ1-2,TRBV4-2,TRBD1,TGTGCCAGCAGCCAAGAAACAGGGGGCGCCTATGGCTACACCTTC,CASSQETGGAYGYTF
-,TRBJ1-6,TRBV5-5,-,TGTGCCAGCAGCTTGGAGCCCATCCCTCGGTCACCCCTCCACTTT,CASSLEPIPRSPLHF
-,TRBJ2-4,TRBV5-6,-,TGTGCCAGCAGCTTGGCAGGGGTCCAAAACATTCAGTACTTC,CASSLAGVQNIQYF
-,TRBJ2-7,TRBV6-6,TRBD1,TGTGCCAGCAGTTACCCCAACAGGGGGGATGACTACGAGCAGTACTTC,CASSYPNRGDDYEQYF
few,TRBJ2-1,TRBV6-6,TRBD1,TGTGCCAGCAGCAGGGACAGCTACAATGAGCAGTTCTTC,CASSRDSYNEQFF
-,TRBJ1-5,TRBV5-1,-,TGCGCCAGCAGCCCGGAGGGCCCTGGGCAGCCCCAGCATTTT,CASSPEGPGQPQHF
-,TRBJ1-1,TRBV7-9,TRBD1,TGTGCCAGTAGCTCACTCCGGGACAGGGATCTTGAAGCTTTCTTT,CASSSLRDRDLEAFF
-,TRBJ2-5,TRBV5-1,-,TGCGCCAGCAGCACCGGGTCTAACCAAGAGACCCAGTACTTC,CASSTGSNQETQYF
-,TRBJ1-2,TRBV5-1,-,TGCGCCAGCAGCGGGGCGGGGGAGAAGTCTGGCTACACCTTC,CASSGAGEKSGYTF
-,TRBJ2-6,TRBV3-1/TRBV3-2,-,TGTGCCAGCAGCCGGCAAGTCTCGTCTGGGGCCAACGTCCTGACTTTC,CASSRQVSSGANVLTF
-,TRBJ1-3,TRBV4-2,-,TGTGCCAGCAGCCAAGTCCCCACACAGCACTCTGGAAACACCATATATTTT,CASSQVPTQHSGNTIYF
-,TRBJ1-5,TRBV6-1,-,TGTGCCAGCAGTGAAGGGACAACACAGCCCCAGCATTTT,CASSEGTTQPQHF
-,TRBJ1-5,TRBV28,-,TGTGCCAGCACCGTAACAGGGATTAGCAATCAGCCCCAGCATTTT,CASTVTGISNQPQHF
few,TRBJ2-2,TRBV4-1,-,TGCGCCAGCAACCCCGGGGACATAAACACCGGGGAGCTGTTTTTT,CASNPGDINTGELFF
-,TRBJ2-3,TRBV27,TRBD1,TGTGCCAGCAGTCGACAGGGTGCGCAGTATTTT,CASSRQGAQYF
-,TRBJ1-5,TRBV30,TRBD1,TGTGCCTGGAGAGGGACAGAGAGTCAGCCCCAGCATTTT,CAWRGTESQPQHF
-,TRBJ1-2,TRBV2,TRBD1,TGTGCCAGCAGGGGACAGGGAAGCTATGGCTACACCTTC,CASRGQGSYGYTF
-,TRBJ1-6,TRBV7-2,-,TGTGCCAGCAGCCGGGGTGATGTCGGAAATTCACCCCTCCACTTT,CASSRGDVGNSPLHF
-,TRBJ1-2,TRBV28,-,TGTGCCAGCAATACCCAGAAGAACTATGGCTACACCTTC,CASNTQKNYGYTF
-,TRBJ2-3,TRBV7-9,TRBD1,TGTGCCAGCAGCCGGACAGGGATGTCAGATACGCAGTATTTT,CASSRTGMSDTQYF
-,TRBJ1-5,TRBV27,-,TGTGCCAGCAGTCCCCGGGACTCCAATCAGCCCCAGCATTTT,CASSPRDSNQPQHF
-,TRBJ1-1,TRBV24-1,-,TGTGCCACCAGTGCGGCAGGGGACACTGAAGCTTTCTTT,CATSAAGDTEAFF
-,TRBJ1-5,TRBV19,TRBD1,TGTGCCAGTAGCAGGGGACAGGGGAATAATCAGCCCCAGCATTTT,CASSRGQGNNQPQHF
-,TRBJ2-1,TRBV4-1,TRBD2,TGCGCCAGCAGCCATACCCCACTAGCGCATTACAATGAGCAGTTCTTC,CASSHTPLAHYNEQFF
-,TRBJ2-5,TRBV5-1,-,TGCGCCAGCAGCCAGGGACTTGCACAAATTGAGTACTTC,CASSQGLAQIEYF
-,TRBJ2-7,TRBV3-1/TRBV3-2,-,TGTGCCAGCAGCTACCAATCTATGAAGAACGAGCAGTACTTC,CASSYQSMKNEQYF
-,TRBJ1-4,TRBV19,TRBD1,TGTGCCAGTAGTGTCCGGGACAGACTGTTTTTT,CASSVRDRLFF
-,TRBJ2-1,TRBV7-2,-,TGTGCCAGCAGCTTAGGATCCTACTCCTACAATGAGCAGTTCTTC,CASSLGSYSYNEQFF
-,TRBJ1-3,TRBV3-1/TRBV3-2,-,TGTGCCAGCAGCCAAGCGGCGGGGGGGCAAGGCTCTGGAAACACCATATATTTT,CASSQAAGGQGSGNTIYF
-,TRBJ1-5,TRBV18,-,TGTGCCAGCTCACCCCCCGGGGGCAATCAGCCCCAGCATTTT,CASSPPGGNQPQHF
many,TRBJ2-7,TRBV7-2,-,TGTGCCAGCAGCTTCTCGCGGGTCTCCTACGAGCAGTACTTC,CASSFSRVSYEQYF
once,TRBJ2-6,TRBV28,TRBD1,TGTGCCAGCAGTTCACCAGGGGGCGCCTCTGGGGCCAACGTCCTGACTTTC,CASSSPGGASGANVLTF